Below, 21 T cell receptor beta chains from the same sample are listed, as sequenced in a study of shared clonotypes between healthy human individuals. Clones were read by immunoSEQ multiplex PCR, and TCRdb kept only the in-frame ones, dropping some. The sample shows more than 90,000 clones, 67% of them seen only once. Specimen: memory CD8+ T cells sorted from blood. Subset noted: CD45RO+ cells pooled with CCR7-negative TemRA cells. All receptors come from a man aged 25 to 40 in good health.

The chain joins TRBV6-6 to TRBJ2-1, with 9 bases fitting TRBD2. Germline CDR1 MNHNY, CDR2 SVGAGI (reference sequence). With V trimmed by 2 bases and J by 9 bases, 11 bases remained unmatched. CDR3 length equals 16 residues. The CDR3 spells CASSYDPHSGSGEQFF. CDR3 nucleotides: TGTGCCAGCAGTTACGACCCCCATAGCGGGAGCGGTGAGCAGTTCTTC.

This clone has only one observation. V and J are TRBV14 and TRBJ2-2; 7 nucleotides line up with TRBD2. The trim removed 8 bases at V and 6 bases at J, leaving 12 bases unmatched. CDR3 length: 15 residues. In germline, CDR1 is SGHDN, CDR2 FVKESK. For the CDR3, the DNA is TGTGCCAGCTCTCGGCGGGAGTCCGGGGCCGGGGAGCTGTTTTTT. Its translation is CASSRRESGAGELFF.

This clone was seen repeatedly, ten times or more. The chain carries TRBV27 and TRBJ2-1; D is perhaps TRBD1 (6 bases). Trimming removed 3 bases at V and 10 bases at J, with 22 bases between. CDR1 is MNHEY and CDR2 is SMNVEV in the germline V gene (reference sequence). CDR3 length equals 16 residues. The CDR3 spells CASSFQDQGSQGEQFF. The CDR3 DNA is TGTGCCAGCAGTTTTCAGGACCAGGGGTCCCAGGGGGAGCAGTTCTTC.

The rearrangement links TRBV11-2 to TRBJ2-7, with D possibly called TRBD1 or TRBD2 (5 bases each). This CDR3 has 10 residues. Germline CDR1 and CDR2: SGHAT and FQNNGV. Between the trimmed V and J ends, which lost 8 bases and 4 bases, there was a span of 6 bases. In DNA, the CDR3 is TGTGCCAGCGGGGGTTACGAGCAGTACTTC. Its translation is CASGGYEQYF.

This chain links TRBV28 with TRBJ2-5; the D gene is possibly TRBD2 (7 bases). The germline V gene has CDR1 MDHEN and CDR2 SYDVKM. There are 15 residues in the CDR3. V was clipped by 6 bases and J by 2 bases, with 16 bases between them. CDR3 sequence reads: CASSLGGGPQETQYF. DNA for the CDR3: TGTGCCAGCAGCTTAGGGGGGGGACCGCAAGAGACCCAGTACTTC.

V and J are TRBV27 and TRBJ1-4, with 8 nucleotides matching TRBD1. Germline V gene data show CDR1 as MNHEY and CDR2 as SMNVEV (reference sequence). The V segment lost 2 bases and the J segment 4 bases; nucleotides outside the gene matches: 3. The CDR3 has 15 residues. The CDR3 DNA reads as TGTGCCAGCAGTTTAGGGACAGGCCTTAATGAAAAACTGTTTTTT. It specifies CASSLGTGLNEKLFF. The full variable domain, in which reference TRBV27 and TRBJ1-4 provide the parts outside the CDR3, is EAQVTQNPRYLITVTGKKLTVTCSQNMNHEYMSWYRQDPGLGLRQIYYSMNVEVTDKGDVPEGYKVSRKEKRNFPLILESPSPNQTSLYFCASSLGTGLNEKLFFGSGTQLSVL.

The rearrangement joins TRBV7-2 to TRBJ1-3; D call uncertain. Looked up from germline, CDR1 is SGHTA and CDR2 is FQGNSA. The V end was cut by 5 bases, the J end by 0 bases, with 5 bases between. CDR3 length: 13 amino acids. CDR3 amino acids: CASSVGSGNTIYF. CDR3 DNA sequence: TGTGCCAGCAGCGTAGGCTCTGGAAACACCATATATTTT.

This chain connects TRBV5-1 to TRBJ2-7; D possibly matches TRBD1 or TRBD2 (7 bases each). With 4 bases removed from V and 3 bases from J, the gap between germline ends came to 17 bases. Per germline, CDR1 SGHRS and CDR2 YFSETQ. The CDR3 has 15 residues. The CDR3 nucleotides read TGCGCCAGCAGCACGGGGACAGCGGGGCACTACGAGCAGTACTTC. Translation: CASSTGTAGHYEQYF.

This clone was detected a few times. Distinct nucleotide sequences in the sample also encode this CDR3. The chain carries TRBV28 and TRBJ2-7; perhaps TRBD1 as D (5 bases). The CDR3 is made up of 12 amino acids. From germline, CDR1 is MDHEN and CDR2 SYDVKM. Trimming took 3 bases from V and 3 from J, leaving 6 bases between them. The CDR3 coding sequence is TGTGCCAGCAGTTTGACAGACTACGAGCAGTACTTC. It translates to CASSLTDYEQYF.

The V and J genes are TRBV4-1 and TRBJ2-7; TRBD2 aligns across 8 bases. The CDR3 is made up of 17 amino acids. CDR1 MGHRA and CDR2 YSYEKL come from the germline V gene. The V and J ends lost 0 bases and 0 bases, in that order; junction bases with no gene match: 7. DNA of the CDR3: TGCGCCAGCAGCCAAGATCAACTAGCGGTAGACTCCTACGAGCAGTACTTC. Amino acids: CASSQDQLAVDSYEQYF.

J is TRBJ2-1 and V is TRBV4-1, with 7 positions matching TRBD2. The junction had 4 bases not matched to a gene; V was cut back by 2 bases and J by 9 bases. The CDR3 totals 13 residues. CDR1 is MGHRA and CDR2 is YSYEKL in the germline V gene. CDR3 bases: TGCGCCAGCAGCCAAACGCGGGGGACTGAGCAGTTCTTC. This codes for CASSQTRGTEQFF.

V and J are TRBV15 and TRBJ1-2; D is unresolved. V shed 5 bases and J shed 4 bases, with 14 bases lying between them. Germline V gene sequence: CDR1 LNHNV, CDR2 YYDKDF (reference sequence). The CDR3 runs to 14 residues. The CDR3 DNA reads as TGTGCCACCAGCCCATTCGAGGGCGGCTATGGCTACACCTTC. Residues: CATSPFEGGYGYTF.

The chain joins TRBV28 to TRBJ1-2; 7 bases agree with TRBD1. The CDR3 loop spans 18 amino acids. The V gene end was trimmed by 5 bases and the J gene end by 0 bases; junction bases not matched to a gene: 15. In germline, CDR1 is MDHEN, CDR2 SYDVKM. The CDR3 region is CASSKWDSEGDPNYGYTF. The CDR3 coding sequence is TGTGCCAGCAGTAAATGGGACAGCGAAGGGGACCCTAACTATGGCTACACCTTC.

CDR3 in amino acids: CASSRLPGEANTIYF. The CDR3 DNA reads TGTGCCAGCAGCCGGTTACCAGGGGAAGCAAACACCATATATTTT. The genes are TRBV7-9 and TRBJ1-3; D possibly corresponds to TRBD1 (6 bases). V was cut by 5 bases and J by 6 bases, with 17 bases left in between. In germline, CDR1 is SEHNR, CDR2 FQNEAQ (reference sequence). This CDR3 is 15 amino acids long.

This clone was detected only once. V and J are TRBV29-1 and TRBJ2-7; the match to TRBD1 covers 8 bases. CDR3 length equals 14 residues. The germline CDR1 and CDR2 sequences are SQVTM and ANQGSEA. Trimming cost V 7 bases and J 3 bases; bases outside gene matches: 11. CDR3 sequence: CSAQRTGSSYEQYF. CDR3 in DNA: TGCAGCGCCCAAAGGACAGGGAGTAGCTACGAGCAGTACTTC.

This clone was counted many times. This chain connects TRBV7-8 to TRBJ2-7, with 12 bases matching TRBD2. Per germline, CDR1 SGHVS and CDR2 FQNEAQ. The CDR3 runs to 18 residues. Trimming cost V 3 bases and J 6 bases; bases outside gene matches: 15. This CDR3 is CASSFGPGTSGFSGEQYF. CDR3 in DNA: TGTGCCAGCAGCTTCGGACCCGGGACTAGCGGGTTTTCGGGCGAGCAGTACTTC.

CDR3 in DNA: TGTGCCAGCAGCTTAGAACCGGGAGGAGGAATAGATGAGCAGTTCTTC. Its protein product is CASSLEPGGGIDEQFF. V usage is TRBV7-2 and J usage is TRBJ2-1, with TRBD2 matching 7 bases. Germline lookup yields CDR1 SGHTA and CDR2 FQGNSA. This CDR3 is built from 16 residues. Trimming cost V 1 base and J 8 bases; bases outside gene matches: 11.

This clone has at least ten counts. This chain joins TRBV4-1 and TRBJ1-5; D remains ambiguous. V gave up 4 bases and J gave up 0 bases, with 10 bases separating them. Germline V gives CDR1 MGHRA, CDR2 YSYEKL. CDR3 size: 15 residues. The CDR3 is CASSPRAVSNQPQHF. CDR3 DNA sequence: TGCGCCAGCAGCCCACGGGCGGTTAGCAATCAGCCCCAGCATTTT.

The gene calls are TRBV2 and TRBJ1-5, with 10 bases identical to TRBD1. With V trimmed by 4 bases and J by 4 bases, 1 base remained unmatched. The germline V gene has CDR1 SNHLY and CDR2 FYNNEI. The CDR3 has 14 residues. CDR3 bases: TGTGCCAGCAGTGGACAGGGGGCGAATCAGCCCCAGCATTTT. Translating it yields CASSGQGANQPQHF. Filled out from reference TRBV2 and TRBJ1-5, the complete variable domain reads EPEVTQTPSHQVTQMGQEVILRCVPISNHLYFYWYRQILGQKVEFLVSFYNNEISEKSEIFDDQFSVERPDGSNFTLKIRSTKLEDSAMYFCASSGQGANQPQHFGDGTRLSIL.

This clone was counted once. The genes are TRBV7-6 and TRBJ2-5; 11 bases agree with TRBD2. Unmatched junction bases numbered 22, after V lost 4 bases and J lost 3 bases. This CDR3 region has 21 residues. Germline CDR1 is SGHVS and CDR2 is FNYEAQ. In DNA, the CDR3 is TGTGCCAGCAGCTCAGACAGGGGACCCGCGGCTAGCGGGAGGTGGGAAGAGACCCAGTACTTC. The encoded protein is CASSSDRGPAASGRWEETQYF.

This clone has a count of ten or more. The chain carries TRBV19 and TRBJ1-1, with D tentatively TRBD1 (6 bases). The CDR3 has 14 residues. Trimming pared 9 bases from V and 4 bases from J, leaving 18 bases between. Germline CDR1 reads LNHDA; CDR2 reads SQIVND (reference sequence). As DNA, the CDR3 is TGTGCCAGCCTAATGGACTCGGGGGCCACTGAAGCTTTCTTT. Encoded protein: CASLMDSGATEAFF.